This record concerns one T cell receptor beta chain sequence. Its cognate antigen is unknown. This sample is drawn from a study of cytomegalovirus exposure and HLA in healthy donors. CDR3 length: 13 amino acids. Trimming shortened V by 2 bases and J by 7 bases, and 8 bases separated the two germline ends. Per germline, CDR1 SGHTA and CDR2 FQGTGA. At the time of sampling, donors were nominally healthy, though unrecorded immune exposures were likely. Findings and limits, study-wide: Cytomegalovirus status, reportedly, was diagnosed with high specificity and sensitivity by the classifier.

Primers for the PCR totalled 60 Vbeta and 13 Jbeta. Sequencing was performed with immunoSEQ multiplex PCR; in TCRdb, only in-frame clones are kept and a portion is missing. The table shows about 230,000 clones, with 70% to 85% occurring only once. Specimen: PBMCs. The V call is TRBV7-3, the J call TRBJ1-4; D is ambiguous. The TCR sequence derives from a woman aged 55-70 years in good health and CMV-seropositive. CDR3 coding DNA: TGTGCCAGCAGCTTATCGGGGAGTGAAAAACTGTTTTTT. Translation: CASSLSGSEKLFF.